This T cell receptor (beta chain) appears in the sequencing data of a study of cytomegalovirus exposure and HLA in healthy donors. PCR amplification relied on 60 Vbeta primers (plus 13 Jbeta primers). TCRdb's table, derived via immunoSEQ multiplex PCR, lists solely in-frame clones and lacks some. The data hold more than 95,000 clones, with roughly 81% observed a single time. This clone appeared a single time. The sequencing input was PBMCs. The sequence was collected from a woman in her twenties or thirties in good health and CMV-seronegative.

Here the CDR3 DNA reads TGTGCCAGCATCCGAGACGAGGGGGCCCTCTCCTACGAGCAGTACTTC. Translated, it gives CASIRDEGALSYEQYF. The V call is TRBV2, the J call TRBJ2-7; TRBD1 agrees at 7 bases. The germline CDR1 and CDR2 sequences are SNHLY and FYNNEI. The CDR3 covers 16 residues. V was pared by 7 bases and J by 0 bases, with 12 bases of the junction left unmatched.